The next 11 T cell receptor beta chains were all read from a single sample in a study of T cells in Graves' hyperthyroidism and ophthalmopathy. Amplification targeted TCR beta CDR3 regions from RNA transcripts. Researchers ran a first-round RT-PCR on the TCR CDR3 using the HTBI primer set. TCRdb called the multiplex PCR reads again in MiXCR, with one record for every CDR3 protein. The sample yields about 640,000 distinct CDR3 sequences, more than 20% seen once. Sequenced: blood. Receptor source: a young man with Graves' ophthalmopathy.

This clonotype occurred many times. The genes are TRBV28 and TRBJ1-3; 10 bases are shared with TRBD1. With 4 bases clipped from V and 4 bases from J, the junction kept 4 bases outside the gene matches. CDR1 is MDHEN and CDR2 is SYDVKM in the germline V gene. The CDR3 consists of 15 residues. The CDR3 DNA reads as TGTGCCAGCAGTTCCGGGACAGGGGTAGGAAACACCATATATTTT. Amino acids: CASSSGTGVGNTIYF.

A few counts support this clonotype. The V gene is TRBV28, the J gene TRBJ2-2; 8 nucleotides align to TRBD1. The CDR3 sequence is 14 residues long. Germline lookup yields CDR1 MDHEN and CDR2 SYDVKM. The V and J ends lost 6 bases and 7 bases, in that order; junction bases with no gene match: 7. The CDR3 reads CASSLTGAGGELFF. In nucleotides, the CDR3 is TGTGCCAGCAGCCTGACAGGGGCTGGCGGGGAGCTGTTTTTT.

The chain uses TRBV5-1 and TRBJ2-1; 9 bases are a match to TRBD2. The J segment lost 6 bases and the V segment lost 6 bases, leaving 7 bases of the junction unmatched. The CDR3 totals 14 residues. CDR1 SGHRS and CDR2 YFSETQ come from the germline V gene. Written as DNA, the CDR3 is TGCGCCAGCATGAAAGCGGGAGGTCCCAATGAGCAGTTCTTC. This codes for CASMKAGGPNEQFF.

Only a few counts were recorded for this clonotype. This chain uses TRBV28 with TRBJ2-7, with D unresolved. The germline V gene encodes CDR1 MDHEN and CDR2 SYDVKM. Deletions cut 7 bases from V and 3 bases from J, with 13 bases between. This CDR3 has 13 amino acids. CDR3 protein: CASIKRAGYEQYF. DNA of the CDR3: TGTGCCAGCATAAAAAGGGCTGGCTACGAGCAGTACTTC.

This clonotype came up a few times. V is TRBV29-1 and J is TRBJ2-1; TRBD2 matches at 11 bases. Germline V CDR1 and CDR2: SQVTM, ANQGSEA. The CDR3 length is 14 residues. Losses at the gene ends were 4 bases for V and 3 bases for J; bases not matched to a gene: 2. In DNA form, the CDR3 reads TGCAGCGTTGGGGGGACTAGCGGCTACAATGAGCAGTTCTTC. Translating it yields CSVGGTSGYNEQFF.

The rearrangement joins TRBV29-1 to TRBJ2-3; D perhaps matches TRBD1 (6 bases). The V end was cut by 5 bases, the J end by 2 bases, with 17 bases between. The CDR3 runs 15 residues. CDR1 is SQVTM, CDR2 ANQGSEA, per germline. CDR3 in DNA: TGCAGCGTTACCCCGACAGGCTCACTCACAGATACGCAGTATTTT. This gives the protein CSVTPTGSLTDTQYF.

The table lists this clonotype with a few counts. V and J are TRBV20-1 and TRBJ1-5; D perhaps matches TRBD1 (6 bases). Germline CDR1 reads DFQATT; CDR2 reads SNEGSKA (reference sequence). The CDR3 is made up of 12 amino acids. V was clipped by 2 bases and J by 5 bases, with 7 bases between them. CDR3 residues: CSARSGDQPQHF. As DNA, the CDR3 is TGCAGTGCTAGATCAGGGGATCAGCCCCAGCATTTT.

The chain links TRBV10-3 to TRBJ2-3; 8 bases fit TRBD2. CDR1 is ENHRY, CDR2 SYGVKD, per germline. The V segment lost 7 bases and the J segment 0 bases; nucleotides outside the gene matches: 9. The CDR3 contains 16 residues. The CDR3 reads CAIKGGERESTDTQYF. The CDR3 nucleotides read TGTGCCATCAAGGGGGGCGAGCGGGAGAGCACAGATACGCAGTATTTT.

The rearrangement uses TRBV30 and TRBJ2-2; no clear D gene. Germline V lookup: CDR1 GTSNPN, CDR2 SVGIG (reference sequence). V was pared by 4 bases and J by 6 bases, with 9 bases between. This CDR3 has 12 residues. The CDR3 DNA reads TGTGCCTGGAATAAGGTCCCCGGGGAGCTGTTTTTT. Its translation: CAWNKVPGELFF.

This clonotype was recorded many times. This chain connects TRBV11-2 to TRBJ2-7, with 13 positions matching TRBD2. The ends lost 4 bases at V and 1 base at J; junction bases unmatched: 7. CDR3 length: 17 residues. Germline V gives CDR1 SGHAT, CDR2 FQNNGV. The CDR3 loop is CASSSSPGLAGSYEQYF. The CDR3 nucleotides read TGTGCCAGCAGCTCGTCTCCGGGACTAGCGGGATCCTACGAGCAGTACTTC.

The sample holds many counts of this clonotype. The rearrangement joins TRBV4-1 to TRBJ1-1, with D unclear. This CDR3 has 13 amino acids. CDR1 MGHRA and CDR2 YSYEKL come from the germline V gene. Trimming removed 1 base from V and 4 bases from J, with 7 bases in between. CDR3 sequence (DNA): TGCGCCAGCAGCCAAGGCACGGGCACTGAAGCTTTCTTT. Protein sequence: CASSQGTGTEAFF.